The 21 T cell receptor beta chains presented below share a single source sample, sequenced in a study of blood T cells in healthy people across ages. A second PCR of about 7 to 12 cycles used a sample-barcoded 5' primer and a J-beta primer mix. Each CDR3 protein gets one entry after TCRdb re-called the 5' RACE reads with MiXCR. The sample lists about 800,000 distinct CDR3 sequences; roughly 25% were seen once. This sample also appeared in a second study, on T cells of mothers and their children.

The material sequenced was blood. The receptor source for this set is a boy between 5 and 17 years old in good health.

The chain uses TRBV12-3 or TRBV12-4 and TRBJ2-3; D gene unclear. The CDR3 contains 17 residues. The ends were cut back, 8 bases at V and 0 bases at J, with 21 bases in the middle. For the CDR3, the DNA is TGTGCCAGCTCAACCGTAGAAGGCCCAACTAGCACAGATACGCAGTATTTT. It encodes CASSTVEGPTSTDTQYF.

In its sample, this clonotype was seen a few times. V usage is TRBV5-1 and J usage is TRBJ1-6, with a weak D call TRBD1 (6 bases). V gave up 1 base and J gave up 7 bases, with 12 bases separating them. This CDR3 has 15 residues. Germline CDR1 and CDR2: SGHRS and YFSETQ. CDR3: CASSLQSQGNSPLHF. CDR3 DNA: TGCGCCAGCAGCTTGCAGTCGCAGGGGAATTCACCCCTCCACTTT.

This clonotype has at least ten counts. V usage is TRBV4-3 and J usage is TRBJ2-3; 11 nucleotides line up with TRBD2. Looked up from germline, CDR1 is LGHNA and CDR2 is YSLEER. With 4 bases clipped from V and 4 bases from J, the junction kept 7 bases outside the gene matches. The CDR3 runs to 16 residues. The CDR3, as DNA: TGCGCCAGCAGCCGGGGACTAGCGGCGTATCCAGATACGCAGTATTTT. The encoded protein is CASSRGLAAYPDTQYF.

V gene TRBV10-3 combines with J gene TRBJ2-7; maybe TRBD1 (5 bases). Germline CDR1 is ENHRY and CDR2 is SYGVKD. V dropped 2 bases and J dropped 5 bases, with 16 bases sitting between them. This CDR3 spans 15 amino acids. CDR3 bases: TGTGCCATCAGTGAGGCGCAGGCTGGGGCGGACGAGCAGTACTTC. Protein: CAISEAQAGADEQYF.

The genes are TRBV27 and TRBJ2-2, with D possibly being TRBD1 (5 bases). V was cut by 2 bases and J by 5 bases, with 9 bases left in between. The CDR3 contains 14 residues. Germline CDR1 reads MNHEY; CDR2 reads SMNVEV (reference sequence). This chain's CDR3 is CASSLMAGTGELFF. The CDR3 bases are TGTGCCAGCAGTTTAATGGCAGGGACCGGGGAGCTGTTTTTT.

The chain couples TRBV6-2 or TRBV6-3 to TRBJ2-1; perhaps TRBD1 as D (6 bases). Trimming removed 2 bases from V and 5 bases from J, with 10 bases in between. Per germline, CDR1 MNHEY and CDR2 SVGEGT. The CDR3 is 14 amino acids. CDR3 sequence (DNA): TGTGCCAGCAGTTACGCACAGGGCCACAATGAGCAGTTCTTC. Protein sequence: CASSYAQGHNEQFF.

The chain links TRBV6-9 to TRBJ1-1; 8 bases match TRBD1. Germline values: CDR1 MNHGY, CDR2 SVAAGI. CDR3 size: 13 residues. J was trimmed by 11 bases and V by 2 bases; bases with no gene match: 7. CDR3 DNA sequence: TGTGCCAGCAGTTATCCCGACAGGGGCATGGCTTTCTTT. It codes for CASSYPDRGMAFF.

The genes are TRBV13 and TRBJ1-2, with TRBD1 matching over 10 bases. The CDR3 sequence is 16 residues long. Germline loops: CDR1 PRHDT, CDR2 FYEKMQ (reference sequence). J lost 4 bases, V lost 0 bases, and 5 bases had no gene match. The CDR3 nucleotides read TGTGCCAGCAGCTTAGGCCGGGACAGGGGCGGCTATGGCTACACCTTC. Protein sequence: CASSLGRDRGGYGYTF.

The V gene is TRBV27, the J gene TRBJ2-7, with TRBD1 as a possible D gene (6 bases). The CDR3 has 16 amino acids. From germline, CDR1 is MNHEY and CDR2 SMNVEV (reference sequence). The V and J ends lost 0 bases and 1 base respectively, with 13 bases between them. CDR3 coding DNA: TGTGCCAGCAGTTTATCGCTGATGGACAGTTCCTACGAGCAGTACTTC. Translation: CASSLSLMDSSYEQYF.

The CDR3 spells CASGLTENEKLFF. DNA for the CDR3: TGTGCCAGCGGATTGACAGAGAATGAAAAACTGTTTTTT. The chain links TRBV7-9 to TRBJ1-4; TRBD1 is a possible D gene (5 bases). The CDR3 length is 13 residues. With 8 bases removed from V and 5 bases from J, the gap between germline ends came to 12 bases. The germline V gene encodes CDR1 SEHNR and CDR2 FQNEAQ (reference sequence). The full variable domain, its missing parts supplied by reference TRBV7-9 and TRBJ1-4, is DTGVSQNPRHKITKRGQNVTFRCDPISEHNRLYWYRQTLGQGPEFLTYFQNEAQLEKSRLLSDRFSAERPKGSFSTLEIQRTEQGDSAMYLCASGLTENEKLFFGSGTQLSVL.

The V and J genes are TRBV19 and TRBJ2-5, with D tentatively TRBD2 (6 bases). The germline gives CDR1 LNHDA, CDR2 SQIVND (reference sequence). The length of the CDR3 is 16 residues. With 5 bases removed from V and 7 bases from J, the gap between germline ends came to 23 bases. The CDR3 region is CASSDDRGGMLGTQYF. Written as DNA, the CDR3 is TGTGCCAGTAGTGACGACAGAGGAGGGATGTTGGGGACCCAGTACTTC. The variable domain in full, with the rest retrieved from reference TRBV19 and TRBJ2-5, is DGGITQSPKYLFRKEGQNVTLSCEQNLNHDAMYWYRQDPGQGLRLIYYSQIVNDFQKGDIAEGYSVSREKKESFPLTVTSAQKNPTAFYLCASSDDRGGMLGTQYFGPGTRLLVL.

This clonotype was detected only a few times. The chain is built from TRBV10-3 and TRBJ1-5, with D maybe TRBD1 (5 bases). CDR1 is ENHRY, CDR2 SYGVKD, per germline. CDR3 length: 15 amino acids. Trimming shortened V by 2 bases and J by 3 bases, and 11 bases separated the two germline ends. The CDR3 loop reads CAISETGGFNQPQHF. For the CDR3, the DNA is TGTGCCATCAGTGAGACGGGGGGGTTCAATCAGCCCCAGCATTTT.

The V and J genes are TRBV29-1 and TRBJ2-5; D perhaps matches TRBD2 (6 bases). Germline CDR1 is SQVTM and CDR2 is ANQGSEA. V was shortened by 3 bases and J by 5 bases, with 13 bases between the two germline ends. This CDR3 region has 13 residues. In DNA form, the CDR3 reads TGCAGCGTTGACTCGGGCGGAGGGGAGACCCAGTACTTC. Translated, it gives CSVDSGGGETQYF.

The chain links TRBV27 to TRBJ2-5; TRBD1 or TRBD2 may be the D gene (5 bases each). Judging by the DNA end, TRBJ2-1 fits better; the J call may be wrong. Looked up from germline, CDR1 is MNHEY and CDR2 is SMNVEV (reference sequence). This CDR3 has 15 amino acids. DNA for the CDR3: TGTGCCAGCATTCCCTTAGGGGAGAGCCTTCATGAGCAGTTCTTC. It encodes CASIPLGESLHEQFF.

DNA for the CDR3: TGCAGTGCTAGAGATCAACTAGCGGCGTCCTACGAGCAGTACTTC. It specifies CSARDQLAASYEQYF. J is TRBJ2-7 and V is TRBV20-1; 8 nucleotides agree with TRBD2. The CDR3 covers 15 residues. V trimming: 0 bases; J trimming: 1 base; junction bases outside the gene matches: 5. The germline gives CDR1 DFQATT, CDR2 SNEGSKA (reference sequence).

Worth noting for this clonotype: One junction end disagrees with the germline gene, perhaps due to a read error. CDR3 nucleotide sequence: TGCAGTGCACGGACTAGCGGGAGGGATACCGGGGGGCTGTTTTTT. Its protein product is CSARTSGRDTGGLFF. This sequence joins TRBV20-1 and TRBJ2-2; 15 bases align to TRBD2. The CDR3 runs to 15 residues. Per germline, CDR1 DFQATT and CDR2 SNEGSKA (reference sequence).

There are a few counts of this clonotype. This CDR3 fails to terminate in the conserved phenylalanine or tryptophan, so it likely reflects a read error. V gene TRBV28 combines with J gene TRBJ2-7, with 9 nucleotides matching TRBD2. Trimming removed 4 bases from V and 2 bases from J; junction bases left unmatched: 6. Germline assignment: CDR1 MDHEN and CDR2 SYDVKM. The CDR3 totals 15 residues. The CDR3: CASSSGTSLAYEQYL. The CDR3 DNA sequence: TGTGCCAGCAGTTCCGGGACTAGCTTAGCCTACGAGCAGTACCTC.

J is TRBJ2-3 and V is TRBV29-1; D perhaps matches TRBD2 (6 bases). The length of the CDR3 is 13 residues. The germline gives CDR1 SQVTM, CDR2 ANQGSEA. Between the trimmed V and J ends, which lost 2 bases and 3 bases, there was a span of 9 bases. CDR3 loop: CSVEIGGTDTQYF. In DNA form, the CDR3 reads TGCAGCGTTGAAATCGGGGGAACAGATACGCAGTATTTT.

This clonotype appeared a few times. The V gene is TRBV5-1, the J gene TRBJ1-6, with 10 bases lining up with TRBD1. The V gene end was trimmed by 4 bases and the J gene end by 7 bases; junction bases not matched to a gene: 5. The germline CDR1 and CDR2 sequences are SGHRS and YFSETQ. The CDR3 covers 15 residues. The CDR3 coding sequence is TGCGCCAGCAGCCTATCGGGACAGGGGAATTCACCCCTCCACTTT. Translated, it gives CASSLSGQGNSPLHF.

This clonotype was found a few times. The chain links TRBV11-2 to TRBJ1-1, with 7 bases lining up with TRBD1. Germline-derived CDR1 and CDR2 are SGHAT and FQNNGV. Trimming at V came to 5 bases and at J to 0 bases, leaving 3 bases not matched to a gene. The CDR3 length is 14 residues. In DNA, the CDR3 is TGTGCCAGCAGCCAGGGGGACTTGAACACTGAAGCTTTCTTT. This sequence encodes CASSQGDLNTEAFF.

CDR3 coding DNA: TGCAGTGCTACAGATGAAGCTTTCTTT. Protein product: CSATDEAFF. The gene calls are TRBV20-1 and TRBJ1-1; unclear D gene. The CDR3 is 9 residues long. From germline, CDR1 is DFQATT and CDR2 SNEGSKA (reference sequence). V lost 4 bases, J lost 7 bases, and 4 bases lay in between.